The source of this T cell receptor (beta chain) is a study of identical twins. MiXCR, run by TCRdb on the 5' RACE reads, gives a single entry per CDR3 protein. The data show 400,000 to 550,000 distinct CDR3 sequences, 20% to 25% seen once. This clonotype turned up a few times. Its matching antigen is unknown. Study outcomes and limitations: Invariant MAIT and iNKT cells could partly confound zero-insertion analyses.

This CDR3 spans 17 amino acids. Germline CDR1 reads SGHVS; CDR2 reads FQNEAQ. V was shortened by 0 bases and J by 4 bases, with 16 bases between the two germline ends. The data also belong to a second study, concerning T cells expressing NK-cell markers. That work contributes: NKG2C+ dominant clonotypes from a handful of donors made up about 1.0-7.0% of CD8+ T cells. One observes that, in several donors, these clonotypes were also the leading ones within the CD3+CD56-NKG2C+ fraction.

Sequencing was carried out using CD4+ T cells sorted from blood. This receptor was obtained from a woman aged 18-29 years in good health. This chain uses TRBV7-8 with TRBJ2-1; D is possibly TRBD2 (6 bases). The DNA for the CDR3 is TGTGCCAGCAGCTTAGCGGGAGGCCGAATGAAATACAATGAGCAGTTCTTC. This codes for CASSLAGGRMKYNEQFF. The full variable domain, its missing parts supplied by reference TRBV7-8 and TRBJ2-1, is GAGVSQSPRYKVAKRGQDVALRCDPISGHVSLFWYQQALGQGPEFLTYFQNEAQLDKSGLPSDRFFAERPEGSVSTLKIQRTQQEDSAVYLCASSLAGGRMKYNEQFFGPGTRLTVL.